A selection of T cell receptor beta chains follows, all from one sample in a study of T cell responses to AZD1222 COVID-19 vaccine. TCRdb's table, derived via immunoSEQ multiplex PCR, lists solely in-frame clones and lacks some. Here the sample spans 90,000 to 110,000 clones, around nine tenths being singletons. The sample in question was peripheral blood, obtained on day 0 of AZD1222 vaccination. These receptors were collected from an adult in good health. Both conserved end residues are trimmed from each CDR3. Each record gives: CDR3 length, V gene, clone size, CDR3 protein. Part of the rows lack a size; the others show once, few, many or a class for expanded clones.

14 TRBV19 NA ASSPRDPGAKNIQY
13 TRBV6-5 NA ASPRGLAVTDEQF
11 TRBV2 few ASRGTGTNTIY
13 TRBV25-1 NA ASSEGQSGPDTQY
9 TRBV12-3/TRBV12-4 NA ASSLGTEAF
12 TRBV28 NA ASSATYPSNTIY
14 TRBV9 NA ASSVGDSGRRDTQY
11 TRBV5-1 NA ASSLAGADGYT
14 TRBV9 once ASSVRDTYSNYGYT
13 TRBV7-3 NA ASSLAGTLYNEQF
11 TRBV5-1 NA ASSPRTSGELF
14 TRBV3-1/TRBV3-2 NA ASSLRTGRGTGELF
13 TRBV5-4 NA ASSTQTGINSPLH
14 TRBV6-6 NA ASRGRTGSGANVLT
14 TRBV5-1 NA ASSLERGQGAHEQY
13 TRBV6-5 NA ASSYSGGGNYEQF
11 TRBV29-1 NA SVTGGVSYEQY
10 TRBV13 NA ASSLGRDRGP
13 TRBV10-3 NA AISRREPYNSPLH
11 TRBV3-1/TRBV3-2 NA ASSQGPTDTQY
16 TRBV7-8 NA ASSLARGRAPNTGELF
12 TRBV6-5 NA ASSYGGPPWEQY
14 TRBV27 NA ASRRGGPGANEKLF
11 TRBV5-4 NA ASSFSWGAEAF
14 TRBV15 NA ATSGGGGLAKNIQY
13 TRBV7-9 once ASSARTGGFTEAF
11 TRBV19 NA ASTGQDRTRQY
14 TRBV24-1 NA ATSDYNRGRNTEAF
12 TRBV6-5 NA ASRTGSPYNEQF
11 TRBV7-7 NA ASSRGMTYEQY
12 TRBV11-2 NA ASSYTGLNTEAF
11 TRBV6-2/TRBV6-3 NA ASSYNGRDEQY
13 TRBV19 few ASRPSGLAGVEQF
13 TRBV5-1 NA ASSLIAGERDGYT
13 TRBV3-1/TRBV3-2 NA ASSSQGQGREKLF
17 TRBV7-8 NA ASSRRVGDRLSVGNTIY
12 TRBV5-1 NA ASSLVISNTEAF
12 TRBV15 NA ATAHRELNTEAF
12 TRBV7-9 NA ASSAVGANYGYT
14 TRBV5-1 NA ASSPPTSGGTDTQY
12 TRBV7-2 NA ASSLAGVKRGYT
13 TRBV6-1 NA ASSEAGAGWGGYT
12 TRBV14 NA ASSQRYGSSLLH